This passage covers 26 T cell receptor beta chains from one sample sequenced in a study of cytomegalovirus exposure and HLA in healthy donors. The primer mix had 60 Vbeta and 13 Jbeta primers. Assay: immunoSEQ multiplex PCR; the TCRdb copy retains only in-frame clones and omits some. Of 130,000 or so clones in the sample, approximately 70% were seen once. Sequencing was carried out using PBMCs. The origin of the receptors is an older woman in good health and CMV-seronegative.

J is TRBJ1-5 and V is TRBV5-1; 12 nucleotides align to TRBD1. Germline CDR1 SGHRS, CDR2 YFSETQ. This CDR3 is 17 amino acids long. Unmatched junction bases numbered 11, after V lost 4 bases and J lost 6 bases. The CDR3 DNA sequence: TGCGCCAGCAGCCCAGGGACAGGGGGCGTCGGGAGTCAGCCCCAGCATTTT. Amino acids: CASSPGTGGVGSQPQHF.

The chain is built from TRBV19 and TRBJ2-5, with 14 bases identical to TRBD2. J was trimmed by 5 bases and V by 5 bases; bases with no gene match: 10. The germline V gene encodes CDR1 LNHDA and CDR2 SQIVND (reference sequence). The length of the CDR3 is 17 residues. The CDR3 is CASSAMGLAGARETQYF. Written as DNA, the CDR3 is TGTGCCAGTAGTGCCATGGGACTAGCGGGAGCGAGGGAGACCCAGTACTTC.

This chain links TRBV7-2 with TRBJ1-2; a possible D gene is TRBD1 (6 bases). V was pared by 6 bases and J by 6 bases, with 8 bases between. Germline assignment: CDR1 SGHTA and CDR2 FQGNSA. CDR3 length equals 11 residues. CDR3 sequence reads: CASRAGDGYTF. DNA of the CDR3: TGTGCCAGCAGGGCAGGGGATGGCTACACCTTC.

The chain recombines TRBV6-6 with TRBJ1-1; D perhaps matches TRBD1 (5 bases). V gave up 2 bases and J gave up 0 bases, with 7 bases separating them. Germline V gene sequence: CDR1 MNHNY, CDR2 SVGAGI (reference sequence). The CDR3 loop spans 14 amino acids. The DNA for the CDR3 is TGTGCCAGCAGTTACCCAGGGTTGAACACTGAAGCTTTCTTT. Its translation: CASSYPGLNTEAFF.

The V and J genes are TRBV19 and TRBJ2-5, with TRBD1 as a possible D gene (5 bases). This CDR3 comprises 16 residues. Germline CDR1 LNHDA, CDR2 SQIVND (reference sequence). Trimming stripped 1 base from V and 5 bases from J, with 17 bases between. The CDR3 is CASSIGAPGFGETQYF. In DNA form, the CDR3 reads TGTGCCAGTAGTATAGGGGCCCCAGGGTTCGGCGAGACCCAGTACTTC.

This clone has only one observation. The chain has TRBV6-1 and TRBJ2-1; a possible D gene is TRBD2 (6 bases). The CDR3 totals 13 residues. Germline V gene sequence: CDR1 MNHNS, CDR2 SASEGT. V was shortened by 6 bases and J by 13 bases, with 19 bases between the two germline ends. CDR3 protein: CASRDLTGGTQFF. For the CDR3, the DNA is TGTGCCAGCAGGGACTTGACTGGCGGGACCCAGTTCTTC.

V and J are TRBV18 and TRBJ2-7; perhaps TRBD1 as D (6 bases). CDR3 length: 13 amino acids. Germline-derived CDR1 and CDR2 are KGHSH and LQKENI. Trimming cost V 6 bases and J 4 bases, with 13 bases left between them. The CDR3 sequence is CASSSHTGYEQYF. The CDR3, as DNA: TGTGCCAGCTCGTCCCACACAGGGTACGAGCAGTACTTC.

V is TRBV7-9 and J is TRBJ1-1; weak D call: TRBD1 (6 bases). Germline lookup yields CDR1 SEHNR and CDR2 FQNEAQ (reference sequence). The CDR3 runs to 15 residues. V was shortened by 3 bases and J by 0 bases, with 11 bases between the two germline ends. The DNA of the CDR3 is TGTGCCAGCAGCTTGGCGACAGGCCTGAACACTGAAGCTTTCTTT. It is translated as CASSLATGLNTEAFF.

J is TRBJ2-2 and V is TRBV19; 12 bases are a match to TRBD2. Trimming removed 7 bases from V and 5 bases from J; junction bases left unmatched: 5. Germline values: CDR1 LNHDA, CDR2 SQIVND (reference sequence). There are 15 residues in the CDR3. The CDR3 region is CASNLAGGGTGELFF. DNA for the CDR3: TGTGCCAGTAATCTAGCGGGAGGGGGTACCGGGGAGCTGTTTTTT.

The chain joins TRBV25-1 to TRBJ1-3; TRBD1 might be the D (6 bases). From germline, CDR1 is MGHDK and CDR2 SYGVNS. V lost 4 bases, J lost 1 base, and 14 bases lay in between. This CDR3 is built from 16 residues. In DNA, the CDR3 is TGTGCCAGCAGTGTCCTCTCTGGACAGTCTGGAAACACCATATATTTT. Translated, it gives CASSVLSGQSGNTIYF. The whole variable domain, remainder taken from reference TRBV25-1 and TRBJ1-3, is EADIYQTPRYLVIGTGKKITLECSQTMGHDKMYWYQQDPGMELHLIHYSYGVNSTEKGDLSSESTVSRIRTEHFPLTLESARPSHTSQYLCASSVLSGQSGNTIYFGEGSWLTVV.

V gene TRBV2 combines with J gene TRBJ2-2, with D possibly TRBD2 on 5 matching bases. Trimming pared 10 bases from V and 3 bases from J, leaving 12 bases between. Looked up from germline, CDR1 is SNHLY and CDR2 is FYNNEI. The length of the CDR3 is 13 residues. DNA of the CDR3: TGTGCCAACAAACTAGAGGACACCGGGGAGCTGTTTTTT. It encodes CANKLEDTGELFF.

This chain connects TRBV5-1 to TRBJ1-4; TRBD1 might be the D (6 bases). The CDR3 extends over 14 amino acids. Germline V CDR1 and CDR2: SGHRS, YFSETQ. Trimming pared 0 bases from V and 5 bases from J, leaving 8 bases between. CDR3 amino acids: CASSLDRGNEKLFF. The CDR3 DNA reads TGCGCCAGCAGCTTGGATAGGGGGAATGAAAAACTGTTTTTT. The whole variable domain, filled in from reference TRBV5-1 and TRBJ1-4, reads KAGVTQTPRYLIKTRGQQVTLSCSPISGHRSVSWYQQTPGQGLQFLFEYFSETQRNKGNFPGRFSGRQFSNSRSEMNVSTLELGDSALYLCASSLDRGNEKLFFGSGTQLSVL.

The genes are TRBV19 and TRBJ1-1; 7 bases match TRBD1. Germline V gene sequence: CDR1 LNHDA, CDR2 SQIVND (reference sequence). J gave up 9 bases and V 5 bases, and 6 bases lay outside the gene matches. The CDR3 length is 12 residues. CDR3 sequence reads: CASSPMTGKAFF. CDR3 nucleotide sequence: TGTGCCAGTAGTCCCATGACAGGGAAAGCTTTCTTT.

The sample holds a few counts of this clone. The chain is built from TRBV19 and TRBJ2-5; 7 bases map to TRBD2. The J call may not be correct, given that the DNA end is closer to TRBJ2-7. CDR1 LNHDA and CDR2 SQIVND come from the germline V gene (reference sequence). There are 16 residues in the CDR3. The CDR3 sequence: CASSNGGSPATYEQYF. The CDR3, as DNA: TGTGCCAGTAGTAACGGGGGGTCCCCAGCTACCTACGAGCAGTACTTC.

This chain uses TRBV28 with TRBJ2-7, with D possibly being TRBD1 (6 bases). Germline V lookup: CDR1 MDHEN, CDR2 SYDVKM. The ends were cut back, 5 bases at V and 9 bases at J, with 11 bases in the middle. The CDR3 sequence is 11 residues long. CDR3 region: CASSTGTRQYF. The DNA of the CDR3 is TGTGCCAGCAGTACCGGGACAAGGCAGTACTTC.

This clone was seen once. The chain links TRBV2 to TRBJ1-2; no reliable D call. Germline V gene data show CDR1 as SNHLY and CDR2 as FYNNEI. The CDR3 has 13 amino acids. The V end lost 7 bases, the J end lost 8 bases, and 17 bases lay between the germline ends. The CDR3 bases are TGTGCCAGCACCCCCGACATGAATGAGGGCTACACCTTC. Its translation is CASTPDMNEGYTF.

This chain connects TRBV5-1 to TRBJ1-1; D uncertain. Germline V lookup: CDR1 SGHRS, CDR2 YFSETQ. Trimming took 0 bases from V and 1 from J, leaving 7 bases between them. The CDR3 has 14 amino acids. CDR3 coding DNA: TGCGCCAGCAGCTTGGCGCGGCCGAACACTGAAGCTTTCTTT. It translates to CASSLARPNTEAFF. The entire variable domain, with the rest obtained from reference TRBV5-1 and TRBJ1-1, is as follows: KAGVTQTPRYLIKTRGQQVTLSCSPISGHRSVSWYQQTPGQGLQFLFEYFSETQRNKGNFPGRFSGRQFSNSRSEMNVSTLELGDSALYLCASSLARPNTEAFFGQGTRLTVV.

The V and J genes are TRBV5-4 and TRBJ2-7, with 12 bases matching TRBD2. CDR1 and CDR2 from the germline V gene are SGHNT and YYREEE (reference sequence). The CDR3 length is 14 residues. The ends lost 4 bases at V and 6 bases at J; junction bases unmatched: 5. The CDR3 sequence: CASSILAGGSEQYF. CDR3 coding DNA: TGTGCCAGCAGCATCCTAGCGGGAGGGTCCGAGCAGTACTTC.

This rearrangement joins TRBV29-1 to TRBJ2-5; 10 bases match TRBD2. CDR3 size: 15 residues. The germline V gene has CDR1 SQVTM and CDR2 ANQGSEA. J was trimmed by 5 bases and V by 3 bases; bases with no gene match: 9. CDR3 sequence reads: CSVDQAGLATETQYF. Here the CDR3 DNA reads TGCAGCGTTGACCAAGCGGGACTAGCGACGGAGACCCAGTACTTC.

J is TRBJ2-1 and V is TRBV5-6, with D uncertain. CDR3 length: 13 amino acids. Germline values: CDR1 SGHDT, CDR2 YYEEEE. Deletions cut 0 bases from V and 9 bases from J, with 10 bases between. This chain's CDR3 is CASSLAGLLEQFF. The CDR3, as DNA: TGTGCCAGCAGCTTGGCCGGTTTGCTTGAGCAGTTCTTC.

A few counts support this clone. The rearrangement links TRBV6-6 to TRBJ1-2; TRBD1 is a possible D gene (6 bases). V was shortened by 8 bases and J by 4 bases, with 11 bases between the two germline ends. Germline CDR1 is MNHNY and CDR2 is SVGAGI (reference sequence). The length of the CDR3 is 12 residues. In DNA form, the CDR3 reads TGTGCCAGCGTGGACAGTAGCTATGGCTACACCTTC. It is translated as CASVDSSYGYTF.

For the CDR3, the DNA is TGTGCCAGCAGGTCACTAGCGCGGAGCACCGGGGAGCTGTTTTTT. This translates into CASRSLARSTGELFF. The gene calls are TRBV5-6 and TRBJ2-2, with 7 bases identical to TRBD2. The CDR3 runs to 15 residues. Germline V lookup: CDR1 SGHDT, CDR2 YYEEEE. After removal of 5 bases from V and 4 bases from J, the junction contained 8 bases not matched to a gene.

The chain joins TRBV5-1 to TRBJ2-5; TRBD2 aligns across 9 bases. The germline CDR1 and CDR2 sequences are SGHRS and YFSETQ. The CDR3 extends over 16 amino acids. The J segment lost 0 bases and the V segment lost 7 bases, leaving 10 bases of the junction unmatched. Here the CDR3 DNA reads TGCGCCAGCCGCTGGGGCGGGAGGGGGTACCAAGAGACCCAGTACTTC. Protein sequence: CASRWGGRGYQETQYF.

J is TRBJ2-5 and V is TRBV6-5, with D maybe TRBD2 (5 bases). The germline gives CDR1 MNHEY, CDR2 SVGAGI. The V end was cut by 2 bases, the J end by 3 bases, with 16 bases between. This CDR3 region has 16 residues. CDR3 nucleotides: TGTGCCAGCAGTTACGCGAGAGGGCCCGGAAAAGAGACCCAGTACTTC. This codes for CASSYARGPGKETQYF.

The V gene is TRBV6-6, the J gene TRBJ2-6, with 12 positions matching TRBD1. Looked up from germline, CDR1 is MNHNY and CDR2 is SVGAGI (reference sequence). J was trimmed by 15 bases and V by 4 bases; bases with no gene match: 13. The CDR3 consists of 16 residues. CDR3 DNA sequence: TGTGCCAGCAGTTCCCTCCGGGGACAGGGGGCCCGGGACCTGACTTTC. Translation gives CASSSLRGQGARDLTF.

A few counts support this clone. V gene TRBV9 combines with J gene TRBJ2-3; no reliable D call. The germline V and J ends were trimmed by 0 bases and 0 bases, with 14 bases remaining between them. Germline loops: CDR1 SGDLS, CDR2 YYNGEE. This CDR3 spans 17 amino acids. The CDR3 DNA is TGTGCCAGCAGCGTAGGCCCCGGTCGGTATAGCACAGATACGCAGTATTTT. This encodes CASSVGPGRYSTDTQYF. Looking up the rest from reference TRBV9 and TRBJ2-3 gives the full variable domain: DSGVTQTPKHLITATGQRVTLRCSPRSGDLSVYWYQQSLDQGLQFLIQYYNGEERAKGNILERFSAQQFPDLHSELNLSSLELGDSALYFCASSVGPGRYSTDTQYFGPGTRLTVL.